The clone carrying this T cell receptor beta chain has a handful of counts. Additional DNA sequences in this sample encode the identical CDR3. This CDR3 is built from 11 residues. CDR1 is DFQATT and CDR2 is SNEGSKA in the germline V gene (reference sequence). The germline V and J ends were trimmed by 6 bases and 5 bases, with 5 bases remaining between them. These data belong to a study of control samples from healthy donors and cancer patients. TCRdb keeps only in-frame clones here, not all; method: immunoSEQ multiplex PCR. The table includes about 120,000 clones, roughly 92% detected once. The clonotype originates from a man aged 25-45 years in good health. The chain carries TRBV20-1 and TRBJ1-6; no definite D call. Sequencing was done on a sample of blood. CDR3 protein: CSAKHNSPLHF. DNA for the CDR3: TGCAGTGCCAAGCATAATTCACCCCTCCACTTT.